Listed here are 10 T cell receptor beta chains from one sample, sequenced in a study of CD8 T cells in ankylosing spondylitis. TCRdb analysed the 5' RACE reads with MiXCR anew, one entry per CDR3 protein. The repertoire includes 200,000 to 300,000 distinct CDR3 sequences, roughly a tenth of them detected once, and around 2.6% sits in the top ten. Sequencing used blood, either unsorted or a sorted T cell fraction (not recorded which). The receptors shown here come from a male donor with ankylosing spondylitis or in good health (not recorded which).

The chain has TRBV27 and TRBJ1-5; D is unclear. V was shortened by 4 bases and J by 0 bases, with 1 base between the two germline ends. This CDR3 comprises 12 residues. The germline V gene encodes CDR1 MNHEY and CDR2 SMNVEV (reference sequence). CDR3 coding DNA: TGTGCCAGCAGTTATAGCAATCAGCCCCAGCATTTT. Its protein is CASSYSNQPQHF.

This chain connects TRBV20-1 to TRBJ2-7, with D uncertain. V lost 2 bases to trimming and J lost 1 base, with 12 bases between them. There are 14 residues in the CDR3. CDR1 and CDR2 (germline): DFQATT, SNEGSKA (reference sequence). The CDR3 DNA reads TGCAGTGCTAGAAAACAGCTGCTTTCCTACGAGCAGTACTTC. Residues: CSARKQLLSYEQYF.

This clonotype was detected many times. This sequence joins TRBV24-1 and TRBJ2-2, with D hard to call. The V gene's germline CDR1 is KGHDR and CDR2 SFDVKD. The CDR3 is 12 residues long. Trimming pared 3 bases from V and 7 bases from J, leaving 5 bases between. The CDR3 loop reads CATSDSHGELFF. The DNA of the CDR3 is TGTGCCACCAGTGATAGCCACGGGGAGCTGTTTTTT.

This clonotype was picked up a small number of times. The chain recombines TRBV20-1 with TRBJ2-2, with 14 bases that match TRBD2. Germline CDR1 is DFQATT and CDR2 is SNEGSKA (reference sequence). CDR3 length: 19 residues. For the CDR3, the DNA is TGCACCCCGGCACTAACGGGACTAGCGGGAGTAAGGGACACCGGGGAGCTGTTTTTT. Its protein is CTPALTGLAGVRDTGELFF.

This clonotype is a singleton in its sample. A read error may be the cause here, since a much bigger clone is one base away. The CDR3 region is CSGAGGMNAEAFF. CDR3 nucleotide sequence: TGCAGCGGGGCGGGGGGAATGAACGCTGAAGCTTTCTTT. The genes are TRBV29-1 and TRBJ1-1; TRBD1 might be the D (5 bases). The CDR3 has 13 amino acids. Germline-derived CDR1 and CDR2 are SQVTM and ANQGSEA. The whole variable domain, filled in from reference TRBV29-1 and TRBJ1-1, reads SAVISQKPSRDICQRGTSLTIQCQVDSQVTMMFWYRQQPGQSLTLIATANQGSEATYESGFVIDKFPISRPNLTFSTLTVSNMSPEDSSIYLCSGAGGMNAEAFFGQGTRLTVV.

This clonotype was detected a few times. This sequence joins TRBV10-3 and TRBJ2-3, with D possibly being TRBD2 (5 bases). Trimming pared 0 bases from V and 0 bases from J, leaving 10 bases between. Germline V CDR1 and CDR2: ENHRY, SYGVKD. The CDR3 is 16 residues long. The chain's CDR3 is CAISESRRTSTDTQYF. The CDR3 bases are TGTGCCATCAGTGAGTCCCGGAGGACTAGCACAGATACGCAGTATTTT.

This clonotype was found a few times. The rearrangement links TRBV20-1 to TRBJ1-2, with D perhaps matching TRBD1 (6 bases). Germline-derived CDR1 and CDR2 are DFQATT and SNEGSKA (reference sequence). This CDR3 contains 13 residues. V dropped 3 bases and J dropped 3 bases, with 11 bases sitting between them. In nucleotides, the CDR3 is TGCAGTGCTAGTGGAGGGGGGGACTATGGCTACACCTTC. Translating gives CSASGGGDYGYTF.

This clonotype was recorded many times. The gene calls are TRBV10-3 and TRBJ2-1, with a tentative D call TRBD2 (5 bases). The V end lost 3 bases, the J end lost 6 bases, and 6 bases lay between the germline ends. In germline, CDR1 is ENHRY, CDR2 SYGVKD. There are 12 residues in the CDR3. The CDR3 DNA is TGTGCCATCAGTGAAGGGAGCAATGAGCAGTTCTTC. This sequence encodes CAISEGSNEQFF.

This clonotype has at least ten counts. This chain links TRBV20-1 with TRBJ1-1; weak D call: TRBD1 (6 bases). The V and J ends lost 3 bases and 0 bases respectively, with 17 bases between them. The length of the CDR3 is 16 residues. CDR1 and CDR2 (germline): DFQATT, SNEGSKA (reference sequence). The CDR3 sequence: CSASFRYTGLNTEAFF. The CDR3, as DNA: TGCAGTGCTAGTTTCCGCTACACAGGGTTGAACACTGAAGCTTTCTTT.

The sample holds many counts of this clonotype. The chain recombines TRBV5-1 with TRBJ2-1, with D perhaps given as TRBD1 or TRBD2 (5 bases each). In germline, CDR1 is SGHRS, CDR2 YFSETQ. The CDR3 is 16 residues long. V was trimmed by 4 bases and J by 5 bases, leaving 19 bases between them. This CDR3 reads CASSPAVGVENNEQFF. For the CDR3, the DNA is TGCGCCAGCAGCCCGGCCGTGGGGGTGGAAAACAATGAGCAGTTCTTC.